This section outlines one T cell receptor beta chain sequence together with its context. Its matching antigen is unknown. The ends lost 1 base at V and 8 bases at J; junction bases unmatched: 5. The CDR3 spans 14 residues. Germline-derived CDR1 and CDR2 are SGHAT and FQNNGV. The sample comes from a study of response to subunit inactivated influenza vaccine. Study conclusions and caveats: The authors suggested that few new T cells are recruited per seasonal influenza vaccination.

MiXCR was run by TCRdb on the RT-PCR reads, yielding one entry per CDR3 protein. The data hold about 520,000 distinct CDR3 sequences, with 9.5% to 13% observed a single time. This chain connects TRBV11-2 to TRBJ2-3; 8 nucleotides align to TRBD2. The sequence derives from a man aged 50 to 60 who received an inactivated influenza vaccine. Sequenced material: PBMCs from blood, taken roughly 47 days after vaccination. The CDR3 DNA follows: TGTGCCAGCAGCTTAGGGACTAGCAAGTTTACGCAGTATTTT. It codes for CASSLGTSKFTQYF. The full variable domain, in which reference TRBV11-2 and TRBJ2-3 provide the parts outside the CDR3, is EAGVAQSPRYKIIEKRQSVAFWCNPISGHATLYWYQQILGQGPKLLIQFQNNGVVDDSQLPKDRFSAERLKGVDSTLKIQPAKLEDSAVYLCASSLGTSKFTQYFGPGTRLTVL.